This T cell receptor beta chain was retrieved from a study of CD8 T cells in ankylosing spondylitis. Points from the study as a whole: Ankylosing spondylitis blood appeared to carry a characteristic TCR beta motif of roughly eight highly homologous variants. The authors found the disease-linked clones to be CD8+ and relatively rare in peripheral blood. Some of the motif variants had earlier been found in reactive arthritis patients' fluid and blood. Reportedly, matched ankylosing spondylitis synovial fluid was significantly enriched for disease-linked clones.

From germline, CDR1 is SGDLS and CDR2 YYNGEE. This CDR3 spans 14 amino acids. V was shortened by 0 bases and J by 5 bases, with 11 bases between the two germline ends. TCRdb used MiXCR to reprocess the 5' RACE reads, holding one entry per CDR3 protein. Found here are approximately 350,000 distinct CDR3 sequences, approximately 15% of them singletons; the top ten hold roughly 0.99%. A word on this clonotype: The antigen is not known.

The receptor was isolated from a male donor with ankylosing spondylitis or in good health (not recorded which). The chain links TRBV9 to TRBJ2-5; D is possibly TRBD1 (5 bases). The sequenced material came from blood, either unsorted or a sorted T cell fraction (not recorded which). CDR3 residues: CASSVEAGRETQYF. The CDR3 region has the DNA TGTGCCAGCAGCGTAGAAGCAGGGCGGGAGACCCAGTACTTC. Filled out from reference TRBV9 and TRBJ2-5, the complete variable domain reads DSGVTQTPKHLITATGQRVTLRCSPRSGDLSVYWYQQSLDQGLQFLIQYYNGEERAKGNILERFSAQQFPDLHSELNLSSLELGDSALYFCASSVEAGRETQYFGPGTRLLVL.